Listed here are 17 T cell receptor beta chains from one sample, sequenced in a study of CD8 T cells in Susac syndrome. After extraction with the RNeasy kit, 0.5 to 1 ug of the RNA was reverse transcribed using random hexamers. TCRdb processed the immunoSEQ multiplex PCR reads anew with MiXCR; each CDR3 protein has one entry. The profile shows 400,000 to 550,000 distinct CDR3 sequences, approximately 85% of them singletons. Material: CD8+ T cells from PBMCs. Receptors were obtained from a human donor with multiple sclerosis.

V usage is TRBV13 and J usage is TRBJ2-5; TRBD1 or TRBD2 may be the D gene (6 bases each). Deletions cut 7 bases from V and 5 bases from J, with 17 bases between. In germline, CDR1 is PRHDT, CDR2 FYEKMQ (reference sequence). The CDR3 is 14 residues long. The CDR3 coding sequence is TGTGCCAGCACCTCGACGGGGGCCGGGGAGACCCAGTACTTC. The encoded protein is CASTSTGAGETQYF.

The CDR3 is CASSLLRHTTDTQYF. CDR3 sequence (DNA): TGTGCCAGCAGCTTATTGAGGCATACCACAGATACGCAGTATTTT. This chain connects TRBV11-2 to TRBJ2-3, with D hard to call. In germline, CDR1 is SGHAT, CDR2 FQNNGV. Trimming removed 2 bases from V and 2 bases from J, with 11 bases in between. This CDR3 comprises 15 residues.

The gene calls are TRBV6-1 and TRBJ2-1; D possibly corresponds to TRBD1 (7 bases). The CDR3 consists of 16 residues. Per the germline V gene, CDR1 is MNHNS and CDR2 is SASEGT. Trimming took 6 bases from V and 6 from J, leaving 21 bases between them. The CDR3 bases are TGTGCCAGCAGCCCCTACCAGGGGGGACTCAGCAATGAGCAGTTCTTC. Translating gives CASSPYQGGLSNEQFF.

V gene TRBV2 combines with J gene TRBJ1-5; TRBD1 is a possible D gene (5 bases). V lost 6 bases and J 13 bases, leaving 16 bases between the germline ends. Germline loops: CDR1 SNHLY, CDR2 FYNNEI. There are 12 residues in the CDR3. CDR3 sequence reads: CASSTSRDGQHF. CDR3 coding DNA: TGTGCCAGCAGCACTTCCCGGGACGGGCAGCATTTT.

This clonotype occurred once. This sequence joins TRBV18 and TRBJ2-3, with 7 bases aligning to TRBD1. The CDR3 is 15 residues long. Germline values: CDR1 KGHSH, CDR2 LQKENI. The V gene end was trimmed by 4 bases and the J gene end by 0 bases; junction bases not matched to a gene: 4. This chain's CDR3 is CASSRPGQSTDTQYF. The CDR3 DNA sequence: TGTGCCAGCTCACGACCGGGACAGAGCACAGATACGCAGTATTTT.

The V call is TRBV19, the J call TRBJ1-1; 9 bases fit TRBD1. Germline lookup yields CDR1 LNHDA and CDR2 SQIVND (reference sequence). This CDR3 has 14 amino acids. After removal of 7 bases from V and 3 bases from J, the junction contained 6 bases not matched to a gene. CDR3 sequence: CASKRDRDDTEAFF. The CDR3 DNA reads TGTGCCAGTAAACGGGACAGGGATGACACTGAAGCTTTCTTT.

This rearrangement joins TRBV6-5 to TRBJ1-1; D gene uncertain. The V and J ends lost 5 bases and 5 bases respectively, with 15 bases between them. The CDR3 has 14 residues. Germline V gene sequence: CDR1 MNHEY, CDR2 SVGAGI. Here the CDR3 reads CASSPAGGWTEAFF. The CDR3 DNA reads TGTGCCAGCAGTCCCGCGGGAGGCTGGACTGAAGCTTTCTTT.

V usage is TRBV5-1 and J usage is TRBJ2-5; D may be TRBD1 (6 bases). The CDR3 totals 17 residues. The V gene lost 0 bases and the J gene lost 1 base, with 16 bases spanning the gap. In germline, CDR1 is SGHRS, CDR2 YFSETQ. CDR3 DNA: TGCGCCAGCAGCTTGGATTCGGCGGGCAGGGGCCAAGAGACCCAGTACTTC. Protein: CASSLDSAGRGQETQYF.

This rearrangement joins TRBV6-5 to TRBJ2-7; D may be TRBD1 (5 bases). Trimming stripped 2 bases from V and 0 bases from J, with 17 bases between. Germline assignment: CDR1 MNHEY and CDR2 SVGAGI. The CDR3 length is 17 residues. The CDR3 DNA reads TGTGCCAGCAGTTACACAGAAGGGGCGCTCAGCTCCTACGAGCAGTACTTC. This gives the protein CASSYTEGALSSYEQYF.

This CDR3 reads CASLRQTSYNEQFF. The CDR3 nucleotides are TGTGCCAGCTTGCGACAGACCTCCTACAATGAGCAGTTCTTC. The chain links TRBV7-9 to TRBJ2-1; perhaps TRBD1 as D (5 bases). The CDR3 runs 14 residues. CDR1 is SEHNR and CDR2 is FQNEAQ in the germline V gene (reference sequence). V lost 8 bases and J lost 0, with 11 bases in between.

CDR3 loop: CASSPSTALNEQYF. In nucleotides, the CDR3 is TGTGCCAGCAGCCCATCGACAGCGCTTAACGAGCAGTACTTC. The rearrangement joins TRBV7-9 to TRBJ2-7; possible D gene TRBD1, 5 bases. CDR3 length: 14 amino acids. Trimming took 5 bases from V and 5 from J, leaving 16 bases between them. From germline, CDR1 is SEHNR and CDR2 FQNEAQ (reference sequence).

The chain is built from TRBV10-3 and TRBJ2-1, with TRBD2 matching 7 bases. This CDR3 is built from 16 residues. V dropped 3 bases and J dropped 8; count of bases not matched to a gene: 13. Germline CDR1 is ENHRY and CDR2 is SYGVKD. The CDR3 protein is CAISDFGGTRSDEQFF. The CDR3 region has the DNA TGTGCCATCAGTGATTTCGGGGGGACGCGGAGCGATGAGCAGTTCTTC.

V gene TRBV20-1 combines with J gene TRBJ1-3; possibly TRBD1 for D (5 bases). The CDR3 extends over 15 amino acids. Trimming removed 3 bases at V and 1 base at J, with 13 bases between. Germline V gene data show CDR1 as DFQATT and CDR2 as SNEGSKA (reference sequence). Here the CDR3 DNA reads TGCAGTGCTAGGGGCCACGGGACTTCTGGAAACACCATATATTTT. As protein: CSARGHGTSGNTIYF.

This chain connects TRBV4-2 to TRBJ2-1; D ambiguous. Germline CDR1 LGHNA, CDR2 YNFKEQ. The CDR3 contains 15 residues. V gave up 4 bases and J gave up 0 bases, with 10 bases separating them. The CDR3 DNA is TGTGCCAGCAGCCCATTCCTGGGCTCCTACAATGAGCAGTTCTTC. Amino acids: CASSPFLGSYNEQFF.

This clonotype was found once. This chain connects TRBV27 to TRBJ2-7; D might be TRBD2 (6 bases). Germline loops: CDR1 MNHEY, CDR2 SMNVEV (reference sequence). The CDR3 runs to 15 residues. Deletions cut 6 bases from V and 2 bases from J, with 17 bases between. The CDR3 nucleotides are TGTGCCAGCAGCCGGGGGACCGGGGCAACCTACGAGCAGTACTTC. Protein: CASSRGTGATYEQYF.

The chain carries TRBV5-4 and TRBJ2-7; D perhaps matches TRBD2 (6 bases). With 2 bases removed from V and 3 bases from J, the gap between germline ends came to 24 bases. The CDR3 loop spans 18 amino acids. Germline CDR1 SGHNT, CDR2 YYREEE (reference sequence). CDR3 sequence: CASSLKDYPQHNYYEQYF. The CDR3 DNA sequence: TGTGCCAGCAGCTTAAAGGACTACCCTCAACATAATTACTACGAGCAGTACTTC.

The chain uses TRBV5-4 and TRBJ2-1, with 9 bases identical to TRBD2. This CDR3 region has 14 residues. Trimming took 2 bases from V and 8 from J; bases not matched to a gene: 5. The germline CDR1 and CDR2 sequences are SGHNT and YYREEE (reference sequence). The CDR3 nucleotides read TGTGCCAGCAGCTTTAGCGGGGGAGGCGATGAGCAGTTCTTC. Encoded protein: CASSFSGGGDEQFF.